This TCR beta chain emerged from a study of blood T cell repertoires in COVID-19. About the research overall: Samples came from the United States, Italy and Spain, spanning acute and convalescent COVID-19. The cDNA or gDNA used as material had been derived from T cells, B-cell-depleted T cells, or PBMCs.

The V end lost 5 bases, the J end lost 6 bases, and 13 bases lay between the germline ends. CDR3 length: 13 amino acids. In the original analysis: Researchers report that nucleated cell counts were estimated from reference gene primer amplification. The repertoire was sequenced with immunoSEQ multiplex PCR; TCRdb's copy has only in-frame clones and lacks some. V, J and clone size are taken as reported in that table, and D and trimming were inferred from the DNA itself. The sample carries 200,000 or so clones, roughly nine tenths recorded once. Source material: peripheral blood. The sequence was collected from a man aged 35 to 55 with active or convalescent COVID-19. The chain links TRBV12-3 or TRBV12-4 to TRBJ1-2; D is possibly TRBD1 (5 bases). The CDR3 loop is CASSPTGWDGYTF. The DNA for the CDR3 is TGTGCCAGCAGTCCTACAGGCTGGGATGGCTACACCTTC.